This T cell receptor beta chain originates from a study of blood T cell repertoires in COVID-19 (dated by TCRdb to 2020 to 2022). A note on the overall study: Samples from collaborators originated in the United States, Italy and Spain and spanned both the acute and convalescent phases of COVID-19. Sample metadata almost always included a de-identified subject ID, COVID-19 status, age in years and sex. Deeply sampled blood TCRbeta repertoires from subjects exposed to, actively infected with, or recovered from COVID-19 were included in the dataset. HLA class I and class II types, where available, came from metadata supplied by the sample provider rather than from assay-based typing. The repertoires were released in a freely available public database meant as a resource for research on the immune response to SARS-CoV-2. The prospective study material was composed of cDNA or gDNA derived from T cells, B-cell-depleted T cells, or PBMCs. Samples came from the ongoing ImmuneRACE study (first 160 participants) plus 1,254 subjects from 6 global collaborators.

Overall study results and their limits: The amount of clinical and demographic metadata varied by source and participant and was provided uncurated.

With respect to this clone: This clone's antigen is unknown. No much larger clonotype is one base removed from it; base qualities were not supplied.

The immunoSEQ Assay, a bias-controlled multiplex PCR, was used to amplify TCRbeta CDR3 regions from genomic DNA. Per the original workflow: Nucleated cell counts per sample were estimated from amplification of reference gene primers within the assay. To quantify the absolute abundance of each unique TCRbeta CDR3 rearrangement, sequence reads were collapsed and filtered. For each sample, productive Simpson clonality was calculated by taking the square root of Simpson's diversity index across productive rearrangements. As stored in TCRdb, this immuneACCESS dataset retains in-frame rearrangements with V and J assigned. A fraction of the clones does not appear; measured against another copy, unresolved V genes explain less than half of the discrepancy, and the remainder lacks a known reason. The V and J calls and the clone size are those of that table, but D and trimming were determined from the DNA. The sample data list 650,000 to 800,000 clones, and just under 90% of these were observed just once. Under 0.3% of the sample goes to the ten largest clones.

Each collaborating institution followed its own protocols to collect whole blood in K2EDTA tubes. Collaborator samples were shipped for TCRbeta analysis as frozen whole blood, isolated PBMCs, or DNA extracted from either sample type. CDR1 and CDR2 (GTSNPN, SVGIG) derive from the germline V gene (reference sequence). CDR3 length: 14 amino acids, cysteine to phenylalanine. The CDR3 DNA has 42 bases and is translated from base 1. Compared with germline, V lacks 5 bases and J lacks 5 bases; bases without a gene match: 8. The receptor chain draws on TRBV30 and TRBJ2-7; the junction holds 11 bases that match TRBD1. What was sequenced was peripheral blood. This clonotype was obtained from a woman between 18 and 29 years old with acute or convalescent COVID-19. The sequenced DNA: TGTGCCTGGGGGACGGGACAGGGGGTCGACGAGCAGTACTTC. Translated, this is CAWGTGQGVDEQYF.